Given below is one T cell receptor beta chain in context. Its antigen is currently unknown. The length of the CDR3 is 14 residues. V lost 4 bases to trimming and J lost 2 bases, with 12 bases between them. Germline V gene sequence: CDR1 SGHTS, CDR2 YDEGEE. The data were taken from a study of shared clonotypes between healthy human individuals. Study conclusions and caveats: Estimated richness values were generally larger in naive subsets than in memory subsets. Sharing across four donors was highest in naive CD4 (approximately 5%) and lowest in memory CD8 (0.4%). Having only a few donors restricted how much genetic and exposure-history diversity was captured.

An assay was performed, and its level was deep. Some clones are missing from TCRdb's copy, which holds only in-frame ones; the method was immunoSEQ multiplex PCR. The table lists more than 550,000 clones, 72% of them singletons. The chain combines TRBV5-8 with TRBJ1-2, with a possible D match to TRBD1 (6 bases). This clonotype was sampled from a woman in her thirties in good health. The sequencing input was memory CD4+ T cells sorted from blood. The sample's subset: CD45RA-negative fraction. The CDR3 protein is CASSKDRLNYGYTF. In DNA, the CDR3 is TGTGCCAGCAGCAAAGACAGGCTGAACTATGGCTACACCTTC.